Listed below are T cell receptor beta chains from one sample, sequenced in a study of glioma-infiltrating T cells. TCRdb re-analysed the multiplex PCR reads in MiXCR, keeping a single row per CDR3 protein. In the table there are more than 110,000 distinct CDR3 sequences, more than 35% of which are singletons. Sequencing was done on a sample of glioma tissue, nonneoplastic brain tissue, or PBMCs (not recorded which). These receptors came from a human donor with low-grade glioma or glioblastoma, undergoing nonglioma brain surgery, or in good health (not recorded which). CDR3s include the opening cysteine and the closing phenylalanine or tryptophan. A D gene is named only where the DNA matches it firmly. Where a row states a size, it is once, few, many or the class of an expanded clone; other rows omit it.

length: 13
V: TRBV2
J: TRBJ2-5
size: few
D: NA
CDR3: CASSDDQKETQYF
DNA: TGTGCCAGCAGTGACGACCAAAAAGAGACCCAGTACTTC

length: 13
V: TRBV10-2
J: TRBJ1-2
size: NA
D: NA
CDR3: CASSEVRAHGYTF
DNA: TGCGCCAGCAGTGAGGTGCGGGCACACGGCTACACCTTC

length: 15
V: TRBV20-1
J: TRBJ1-5
size: few
D: NA
CDR3: CSALPGGSFNQPQHF
DNA: TGCAGTGCTCTTCCTGGAGGCAGTTTCAATCAGCCCCAGCATTTT

length: 14
V: TRBV3-1
J: TRBJ1-1
size: NA
D: TRBD1
CDR3: CASSDWDRGREAFF
DNA: TGTGCCAGCAGCGACTGGGACAGGGGGCGAGAAGCTTTCTTT

length: 14
V: TRBV27
J: TRBJ1-1
size: NA
D: NA
CDR3: CASSLLREATEAFF
DNA: TGTGCCAGCAGTTTATTGAGGGAGGCGACTGAAGCTTTCTTT

length: 12
V: TRBV20-1
J: TRBJ1-2
size: once
D: NA
CDR3: CSARTSNYGYTF
DNA: TGCAGTGCTAGGACGTCTAACTATGGCTACACCTTC

length: 17
V: TRBV4-1
J: TRBJ2-7
size: NA
D: NA
CDR3: CASSQPTKHKGGYEQYF
DNA: TGCGCCAGCAGCCAACCAACTAAGCACAAAGGAGGCTACGAGCAGTACTTC

length: 15
V: TRBV4-1
J: TRBJ1-2
size: once
D: NA
CDR3: CASSQVGGVDYGYTF
DNA: TGCGCCAGCAGCCAAGTCGGGGGGGTGGACTATGGCTACACCTTC

length: 15
V: TRBV28
J: TRBJ2-1
size: few
D: TRBD2
CDR3: CASSGAGGPAYEQFF
DNA: TGTGCCAGCAGTGGAGCGGGAGGCCCAGCCTACGAGCAGTTCTTC

length: 15
V: TRBV10-3
J: TRBJ2-3
size: few
D: NA
CDR3: CAIKSRTGSTDTQYF
DNA: TGTGCCATCAAGTCGAGGACTGGAAGCACAGATACGCAGTATTTT

length: 16
V: TRBV4-3
J: TRBJ2-5
size: NA
D: NA
CDR3: CASSQDLFRDQETQYF
DNA: TGCGCCAGCAGCCAAGATCTTTTCCGGGACCAAGAGACCCAGTACTTC

length: 12
V: TRBV29-1
J: TRBJ1-5
size: NA
D: TRBD1
CDR3: CSVRQGDQPQHF
DNA: TGCAGCGTTCGACAGGGCGATCAGCCCCAGCATTTT

length: 13
V: TRBV11-2
J: TRBJ2-5
size: NA
D: NA
CDR3: CASSRTRPGTQYF
DNA: TGTGCCAGCAGCCGTACCCGACCGGGAACCCAGTACTTC

length: 16
V: TRBV7-9
J: TRBJ1-5
size: NA
D: TRBD1
CDR3: CASSLAGTGSNQPQHF
DNA: TGTGCCAGCAGCTTAGCCGGGACAGGGAGCAATCAGCCCCAGCATTTT

length: 18
V: TRBV7-8
J: TRBJ2-6
size: NA
D: NA
CDR3: CASSFKTFASSGANVLTF
DNA: TGTGCCAGCAGCTTCAAGACATTTGCAAGCTCTGGGGCCAACGTCCTGACTTTC

length: 15
V: TRBV6-5
J: TRBJ1-5
size: NA
D: NA
CDR3: CASSSTGTSNQPQHF
DNA: TGTGCCAGCAGCAGCACAGGGACTAGCAATCAGCCCCAGCATTTT

length: 15
V: TRBV27
J: TRBJ1-6
size: NA
D: TRBD1
CDR3: CASSTSTRGNSPLHF
DNA: TGTGCCAGCAGTACCTCCACCAGGGGGAATTCACCCCTCCACTTT

length: 13
V: TRBV20-1
J: TRBJ2-7
size: NA
D: TRBD2
CDR3: CSATAGGPHEQCF
DNA: TGCAGTGCTACAGCGGGAGGGCCTCACGAGCAGTGCTTC

length: 12
V: TRBV27
J: TRBJ2-7
size: few
D: NA
CDR3: CASSPNGYEQYF
DNA: TGTGCCAGCAGCCCTAACGGCTACGAGCAGTACTTC

length: 16
V: TRBV6-2/TRBV6-3
J: TRBJ2-7
size: NA
D: TRBD2
CDR3: CASSYHFTSGTYEQYF
DNA: TGTGCCAGCAGTTACCACTTTACTAGCGGTACCTACGAGCAGTACTTC

length: 16
V: TRBV20-1
J: TRBJ2-3
size: NA
D: TRBD2
CDR3: CSARPLAGGSTDTQYF
DNA: TGCAGTGCTAGACCCCTAGCGGGGGGGAGCACAGATACGCAGTATTTT

length: 17
V: TRBV11-2
J: TRBJ2-3
size: many
D: NA
CDR3: CASSPMRGRVSTDTQYF
DNA: TGTGCCAGCAGCCCCATGAGAGGGAGAGTAAGCACAGATACGCAGTATTTT

length: 13
V: TRBV19
J: TRBJ2-1
size: NA
D: NA
CDR3: CASSIDGDIEQFF
DNA: TGTGCCAGTAGTATAGATGGGGACATTGAGCAGTTCTTC

length: 13
V: TRBV28
J: TRBJ2-7
size: NA
D: TRBD1
CDR3: CASRDSVTYEQYF
DNA: TGTGCCAGTCGGGACAGTGTTACCTACGAGCAGTACTTC

length: 13
V: TRBV10-1
J: TRBJ2-1
size: NA
D: TRBD2
CDR3: CASSESTSGRQFF
DNA: TGCGCCAGCAGTGAGTCGACTAGCGGGAGACAGTTCTTC

length: 14
V: TRBV2
J: TRBJ2-5
size: NA
D: NA
CDR3: CASTADSTRSTQYF
DNA: TGTGCCAGCACGGCGGACAGCACACGGTCGACCCAGTACTTC

length: 14
V: TRBV20-1
J: TRBJ2-7
size: NA
D: TRBD1
CDR3: CSASPGQGAGEQYF
DNA: TGCAGTGCTAGCCCGGGACAGGGGGCAGGGGAGCAGTACTTC

length: 16
V: TRBV3-1
J: TRBJ2-5
size: NA
D: NA
CDR3: CASSQDRGLSQETQYF
DNA: TGTGCCAGCAGCCAAGATAGGGGTTTGAGCCAAGAGACCCAGTACTTC

length: 14
V: TRBV27
J: TRBJ1-1
size: few
D: NA
CDR3: CASSDSLLSSEAFF
DNA: TGTGCCAGCAGTGACAGTCTTCTGTCTTCTGAAGCTTTCTTT

length: 14
V: TRBV27
J: TRBJ2-7
size: NA
D: NA
CDR3: CASSLGVLFGEQYF
DNA: TGTGCCAGCAGTTTAGGGGTCCTCTTTGGTGAGCAGTACTTC

length: 12
V: TRBV6-1
J: TRBJ2-2
size: few
D: NA
CDR3: CASSQTAGELFF
DNA: TGTGCCAGCAGCCAGACCGCCGGGGAGCTGTTTTTT

length: 16
V: TRBV28
J: TRBJ2-2
size: few
D: NA
CDR3: CASSPSTLRWTGELFF
DNA: TGTGCCAGCAGCCCCAGTACCCTAAGATGGACCGGGGAGCTGTTTTTT

length: 11
V: TRBV20-1
J: TRBJ2-7
size: few
D: NA
CDR3: CSARPGDGQYF
DNA: TGCAGTGCTAGGCCCGGGGATGGGCAGTACTTC

length: 16
V: TRBV12-3/TRBV12-4
J: TRBJ1-1
size: NA
D: NA
CDR3: CASSFWTVRRDTEAFF
DNA: TGTGCCAGCAGTTTTTGGACCGTCCGACGAGACACTGAAGCTTTCTTT

length: 15
V: TRBV7-2
J: TRBJ1-2
size: NA
D: TRBD1
CDR3: CASREQGAGVYGYTF
DNA: TGTGCCAGCAGAGAACAGGGGGCAGGAGTCTATGGCTACACCTTC

length: 17
V: TRBV2
J: TRBJ1-2
size: NA
D: NA
CDR3: CASCWLGGPTSLYGYTF
DNA: TGTGCCAGCTGTTGGCTAGGGGGGCCAACTTCCCTCTATGGCTACACCTTC

length: 13
V: TRBV6-5
J: TRBJ1-2
size: NA
D: NA
CDR3: CASSYMGYYGYTF
DNA: TGTGCCAGCAGTTACATGGGATACTATGGCTACACCTTC

length: 16
V: TRBV4-3
J: TRBJ2-7
size: medium-sized
D: NA
CDR3: CASSQVGQGLSYEQYF
DNA: TGCGCCAGCAGCCAAGTGGGTCAGGGGCTCTCCTACGAGCAGTACTTC

length: 18
V: TRBV6-1
J: TRBJ2-1
size: few
D: TRBD2
CDR3: CASSSPRTSGGRVNEQFF
DNA: TGTGCCAGCAGTTCTCCCAGGACTAGCGGGGGGAGAGTAAATGAGCAGTTCTTC

length: 15
V: TRBV7-9
J: TRBJ2-7
size: once
D: TRBD2
CDR3: CASSLGLAGAYEQYF
DNA: TGTGCCAGCAGCCTGGGACTAGCGGGAGCCTACGAGCAGTACTTC

length: 15
V: TRBV27
J: TRBJ1-6
size: NA
D: TRBD1
CDR3: CASSASHRGNSPLHF
DNA: TGTGCCAGCAGTGCCTCTCACAGGGGAAATTCACCCCTCCACTTT

length: 14
V: TRBV28
J: TRBJ1-2
size: NA
D: TRBD1
CDR3: CASSYRGNNYGCTF
DNA: TGTGCCAGCAGCTACAGGGGGAATAACTATGGCTGCACCTTC

length: 16
V: TRBV2
J: TRBJ2-3
size: NA
D: TRBD2
CDR3: CASSSGTSGFTDTQYF
DNA: TGTGCCAGCAGTTCCGGGACTAGCGGGTTCACAGATACGCAGTATTTT

length: 13
V: TRBV6-2/TRBV6-3
J: TRBJ1-1
size: few
D: TRBD1
CDR3: CASSDRVGTEAFF
DNA: TGTGCCAGCAGTGACAGGGTGGGAACTGAAGCTTTCTTT

length: 17
V: TRBV6-5
J: TRBJ2-7
size: NA
D: NA
CDR3: CASSYLTDLPSYNEQYF
DNA: TGTGCCAGCAGTTACCTGACAGACTTACCGTCATACAATGAGCAGTACTTC

length: 14
V: TRBV28
J: TRBJ2-1
size: NA
D: TRBD2
CDR3: CASSFEREINEQFF
DNA: TGTGCCAGCAGTTTCGAGCGGGAGATCAATGAGCAGTTCTTC

length: 16
V: TRBV4-3
J: TRBJ2-1
size: few
D: TRBD2
CDR3: CASSQDYGTSGRKQFF
DNA: TGCGCCAGCAGCCAAGATTACGGGACTAGCGGGAGGAAGCAGTTCTTC

length: 18
V: TRBV6-2/TRBV6-3
J: TRBJ2-3
size: few
D: TRBD2
CDR3: CASSEWSGRAGGTDTQYF
DNA: TGTGCCAGCTCCGAGTGGAGCGGGAGGGCCGGTGGGACAGATACGCAGTATTTT

length: 12
V: TRBV3-1
J: TRBJ1-1
size: many
D: NA
CDR3: CASSHGNRRAFF
DNA: TGTGCCAGCAGCCATGGCAACAGAAGAGCTTTCTTT

length: 16
V: TRBV7-2
J: TRBJ1-4
size: few
D: TRBD1
CDR3: CASSYPQGAGWEKLFF
DNA: TGTGCCAGCAGCTACCCACAGGGGGCGGGTTGGGAAAAACTGTTTTTT

length: 14
V: TRBV20-1
J: TRBJ2-7
size: few
D: NA
CDR3: CSASSQQGPLEQYF
DNA: TGCAGTGCTAGTAGTCAGCAGGGCCCCCTCGAGCAGTACTTC

length: 14
V: TRBV6-6
J: TRBJ2-7
size: NA
D: TRBD1
CDR3: CASSYRTGLYEQYF
DNA: TGTGCCAGCAGTTACAGGACAGGGTTGTACGAGCAGTACTTC

length: 16
V: TRBV6-1
J: TRBJ1-5
size: NA
D: NA
CDR3: CASSSPGLYSDQPQHF
DNA: TGTGCCAGCAGCTCCCCGGGTCTTTATAGCGATCAGCCCCAGCATTTT

length: 15
V: TRBV28
J: TRBJ2-7
size: NA
D: NA
CDR3: CASSNGLLELYEQYF
DNA: TGTGCCAGCAGTAACGGACTTTTGGAACTCTACGAGCAGTACTTC

length: 11
V: TRBV12-3/TRBV12-4
J: TRBJ2-3
size: NA
D: NA
CDR3: CASRVTDTQYF
DNA: TGTGCCAGCAGGGTCACAGATACGCAGTATTTT

length: 14
V: TRBV28
J: TRBJ2-3
size: NA
D: NA
CDR3: CASTRDREADTQYF
DNA: TGTGCCAGCACCCGGGACCGAGAGGCAGATACGCAGTATTTT

length: 13
V: TRBV28
J: TRBJ2-4
size: NA
D: TRBD1
CDR3: CASTDRGQNIQYF
DNA: TGTGCCAGCACCGACAGGGGACAAAACATTCAGTACTTC

length: 15
V: TRBV4-3
J: TRBJ2-3
size: NA
D: TRBD2
CDR3: CASSQGTSVGDTQYF
DNA: TGCGCCAGCAGCCAGGGGACTAGCGTGGGAGATACGCAGTATTTT